The rows below give T cell receptor beta chains drawn from one sample of a study of post-analysis software for immune sequencing data. TCRdb reprocessed the PCR reads via MiXCR and lists one record per CDR3 protein. The table lists about 150,000 distinct CDR3 sequences, approximately 28% of them singletons. The sequencing input was blood. The origin of the receptors is a girl between 5 and 17 years old with multiple sclerosis. Each CDR3 is given with its conserved first and last residue. Each record gives: clone size, J gene, V gene, D gene, CDR3 protein, CDR3 DNA. The D gene is left open where the match is weak. Not every row has a clone size; where given, it reads once, few, many or a size class.

>many|TRBJ2-7|TRBV6-1|TRBD1
CASRRQGDSYEQYF
TGTGCCAGCAGGCGACAGGGGGACTCCTACGAGCAGTACTTC
>few|TRBJ2-1|TRBV6-4|-
CASSDSGADNYNEQFF
TGTGCCAGCAGTGACTCGGGGGCGGACAACTACAATGAGCAGTTCTTC
>few|TRBJ1-1|TRBV4-1|-
CASSQVEWPEAFF
TGCGCTAGCAGCCAAGTGGAGTGGCCTGAAGCTTTCTTT
>-|TRBJ2-3|TRBV15|-
CAASRAQGTQYF
TGTGCCGCCAGCAGGGCCCAGGGTACGCAGTATTTT
>few|TRBJ2-7|TRBV27|TRBD1
CASSYPHKGGRIFDEQYF
TGTGCCAGCAGTTACCCACACAAAGGGGGCCGTATCTTCGACGAGCAGTACTTC
>few|TRBJ2-5|TRBV6-5|-
CASSTTRGGKETQYF
TGTGCCAGCAGTACTACTCGTGGAGGGAAGGAGACCCAGTACTTC
>-|TRBJ2-3|TRBV7-2|-
CASSLVGIGTDTQYF
TGTGCCAGCAGCTTAGTGGGGATCGGCACAGATACGCAGTATTTT
>many|TRBJ2-5|TRBV24-1|TRBD2
CATGEGETQYF
TGTGCCACGGGGGAGGGGGAGACCCAGTACTTC
>-|TRBJ2-6|TRBV20-1|TRBD2
CSASGGEYSGANVLTF
TGCAGTGCTAGTGGGGGGGAGTACTCTGGGGCCAACGTCCTGACTTTC
>-|TRBJ2-2|TRBV10-3|TRBD1
CAISPGQGLGGELFF
TGTGCCATCAGTCCGGGACAGGGGCTTGGCGGGGAGCTGTTTTTT
>few|TRBJ1-5|TRBV12-3/TRBV12-4|-
CASSLGRAKPQHF
TGTGCCAGCAGTTTAGGGCGGGCTAAGCCCCAGCATTTT
>many|TRBJ2-1|TRBV15|-
CATSRDSRGQDEQFF
TGTGCCACCAGCAGAGATAGTCGGGGCCAGGATGAGCAGTTCTTC
>few|TRBJ1-1|TRBV28|-
CASSLDRWDMNTEAFF
TGTGCCAGCAGTTTGGACAGATGGGACATGAACACTGAAGCTTTCTTT
>many|TRBJ2-1|TRBV12-3/TRBV12-4|TRBD2
CASSLRIVLAGGPHNEQFF
TGTGCCAGCAGTCTCCGGATAGTTCTAGCGGGAGGGCCACATAATGAGCAGTTCTTC
>-|TRBJ2-7|TRBV4-1|-
CASSQDREEREQYF
TGCGCCAGCAGCCAAGATCGGGAAGAACGCGAGCAGTACTTC
>-|TRBJ2-1|TRBV11-2|-
CASSLALSARGSYNEQFF
TGTGCCAGCAGCTTAGCCCTTTCTGCTAGGGGCTCCTACAATGAGCAGTTCTTC
>-|TRBJ2-7|TRBV27|-
CASSSASVSYEQYF
TGTGCCAGCAGCTCGGCTAGCGTATCCTACGAGCAGTACTTC
>few|TRBJ2-5|TRBV20-1|-
CSASRLYVQYF
TGCAGTGCTTCCCGACTCTACGTGCAGTACTTC
>-|TRBJ2-1|TRBV20-1|TRBD2
CSATTGLAGIPNNEQFF
TGCAGTGCTACGACGGGACTAGCGGGAATCCCGAACAATGAGCAGTTCTTC
>-|TRBJ1-1|TRBV7-8|-
CASSPIQVGDTEAFF
TGTGCCAGCAGCCCGATACAGGTGGGGGACACTGAAGCTTTCTTT
>few|TRBJ2-1|TRBV28|-
CASSLGRRTASSYNEQFF
TGTGCCAGCAGTTTAGGGCGCCGGACAGCGAGCTCCTACAATGAGCAGTTCTTC
>many|TRBJ2-5|TRBV5-4|TRBD1
CASSLGGQGKETQYF
TGTGCCAGCAGCTTGGGCGGACAGGGGAAAGAGACCCAGTACTTC
>-|TRBJ2-7|TRBV12-3/TRBV12-4|-
CANSWQATYEQYF
TGTGCCAACAGTTGGCAGGCTACCTACGAGCAGTACTTC
>few|TRBJ2-3|TRBV20-1|TRBD2
CSARASGLGRDTQYF
TGCAGTGCTAGAGCTAGCGGCCTTGGGCGAGATACGCAGTATTTT
>-|TRBJ2-2|TRBV11-2|-
CASSPTNTGKLFF
TGTGCCAGCAGCCCGACAAACACCGGGAAGCTGTTTTTT
>many|TRBJ2-1|TRBV15|-
CATSRDSGGSLDNEQFF
TGTGCCACCAGCAGAGATTCTGGGGGATCGTTGGACAATGAGCAGTTCTTC
>many|TRBJ2-7|TRBV5-1|TRBD1
CASSAGTDYEQYF
TGCGCCAGCAGCGCCGGGACAGACTACGAGCAGTACTTC
>-|TRBJ1-1|TRBV18|TRBD1
CASSPITGTGVGTEAFF
TGTGCCAGCTCACCGATCACCGGGACAGGGGTTGGCACTGAAGCTTTCTTT
>-|TRBJ1-1|TRBV19|-
CASSWGPFMNTEAFF
TGTGCCAGTAGTTGGGGCCCCTTTATGAACACTGAAGCTTTCTTT
>many|TRBJ2-3|TRBV10-3|-
CAIRPLKGERINITDTQYF
TGTGCCATCAGACCCCTCAAGGGGGAGAGGATAAATATCACAGATACGCAGTATTTT
>-|TRBJ2-1|TRBV5-6|-
CASSPAGMLYNEQFF
TGTGCCAGCTCCCCAGCAGGGATGCTCTACAATGAGCAGTTCTTC
>-|TRBJ1-2|TRBV7-9|TRBD1
CASSRPTGGADGYTF
TGTGCCAGCAGCCGTCCAACAGGGGGCGCCGATGGCTACACCTTC
>-|TRBJ2-4|TRBV15|-
CATSRDSEGVTKNIQYF
TGTGCCACCAGCAGAGATTCCGAGGGGGTCACCAAAAACATTCAGTACTTC
>-|TRBJ1-6|TRBV7-9|-
CASSPYREANSPLHF
TGTGCCAGCAGCCCATACCGGGAGGCAAATTCACCCCTCCACTTT
>-|TRBJ2-1|TRBV5-1|-
CASSGIVSSYNEQFF
TGCGCCAGCAGCGGTATCGTGAGCTCCTACAATGAGCAGTTCTTC
>few|TRBJ1-2|TRBV12-5|TRBD1
CASGVERQGTGSGYTF
TGTGCTAGTGGTGTGGAGCGACAGGGGACGGGGTCTGGCTACACCTTC
>few|TRBJ1-5|TRBV2|-
CASSEAQRKQPQHF
TGTGCCAGCAGTGAAGCGCAGCGGAAACAGCCCCAGCATTTT
>-|TRBJ2-1|TRBV14|-
CAGSHFRGVTDNEQFF
TGTGCCGGCAGCCATTTTAGAGGGGTTACGGACAATGAGCAGTTCTTC
>few|TRBJ2-1|TRBV2|-
CASGAGTHDNEQFF
TGTGCCAGTGGAGCCGGGACCCATGACAATGAGCAGTTCTTC
>-|TRBJ2-2|TRBV13|TRBD2
CASSPRGSLGELFF
TGTGCCAGCAGCCCGCGGGGGAGCCTCGGGGAGCTGTTTTTT
>-|TRBJ1-2|TRBV19|-
CASSPGKLYGYTF
TGTGCCAGTAGCCCCGGAAAGCTCTATGGCTACACCTTC
>few|TRBJ2-1|TRBV24-1|-
CATSDLWVSPDEQFF
TGTGCCACCAGTGATTTGTGGGTCTCCCCTGATGAGCAGTTCTTC
>-|TRBJ2-7|TRBV3-1|-
CASSQEGYEQDF
TGTGCCAGCAGCCAAGAGGGCTACGAGCAGGACTTC
>-|TRBJ2-5|TRBV20-1|TRBD2
CSAVAGGPGETQYF
TGCAGTGCTGTAGCGGGAGGGCCGGGAGAGACCCAGTACTTC
>-|TRBJ1-2|TRBV20-1|-
CSADSLWASVGGYTF
TGCAGTGCTGACAGCCTCTGGGCCAGCGTTGGGGGCTACACCTTC
>many|TRBJ2-3|TRBV7-2|-
CASSLDQGWKYF
TGTGCCAGCAGCTTAGATCAGGGATGGAAGTATTTT
>many|TRBJ1-5|TRBV15|-
CATSREPGLSNQPQHF
TGTGCCACCAGCAGAGAGCCAGGTTTGAGCAATCAGCCCCAGCATTTT
>many|TRBJ1-2|TRBV28|-
CASSFPGYANYGYTF
TGTGCCAGCAGTTTCCCAGGATACGCTAACTATGGCTACACCTTC
>few|TRBJ1-2|TRBV20-1|-
CSARARNYGYTF
TGCAGTGCTAGGGCCAGGAACTATGGCTACACCTTC
>few|TRBJ2-1|TRBV20-1|-
CSARYGYNEQFF
TGCAGTGCTAGATATGGCTACAATGAGCAGTTCTTC
>many|TRBJ1-5|TRBV6-5|-
CASSPGWSNQPQHF
TGTGCCAGCAGTCCGGGGTGGAGCAATCAGCCCCAGCATTTT